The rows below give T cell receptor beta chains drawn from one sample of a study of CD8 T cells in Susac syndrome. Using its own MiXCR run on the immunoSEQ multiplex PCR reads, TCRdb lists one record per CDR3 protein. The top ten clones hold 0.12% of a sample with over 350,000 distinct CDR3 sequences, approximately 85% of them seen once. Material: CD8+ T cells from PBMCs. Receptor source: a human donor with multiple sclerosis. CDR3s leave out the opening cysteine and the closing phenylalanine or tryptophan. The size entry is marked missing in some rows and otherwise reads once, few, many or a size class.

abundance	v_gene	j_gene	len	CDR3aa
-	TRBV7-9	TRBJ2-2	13	ASSPRHPNTGELF
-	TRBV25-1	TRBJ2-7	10	ASSDWAQEQY
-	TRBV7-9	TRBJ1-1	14	ASSSLSDRGNTEAF
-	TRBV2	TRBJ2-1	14	ASSNYGGGRNNEQF
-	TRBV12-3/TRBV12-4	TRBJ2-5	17	ASSLNPIDRGFYQETQY
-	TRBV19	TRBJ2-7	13	ASSFSPGTAYEQY
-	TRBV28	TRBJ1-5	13	ASSSSDREYQPQH
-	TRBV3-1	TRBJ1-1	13	ASSQEAGGDTEAL
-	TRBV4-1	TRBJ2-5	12	ASSLSGGLETQY
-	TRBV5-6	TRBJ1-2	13	ASSLGVRPDYGYT
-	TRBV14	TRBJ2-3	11	ASSQENSRGQY
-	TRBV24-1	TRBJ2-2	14	ATSDSGTGNTGELF
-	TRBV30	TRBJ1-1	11	AWSVSTGTEAF
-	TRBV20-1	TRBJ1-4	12	SARAPVPREKLF
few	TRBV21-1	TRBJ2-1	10	ASSKAGDEQF
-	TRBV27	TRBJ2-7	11	ASSPTGTYEQY
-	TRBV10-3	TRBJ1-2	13	AISEKNPPNYGYT
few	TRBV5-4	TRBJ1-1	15	ASSQMINGDTNTEAF
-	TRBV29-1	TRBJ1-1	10	SVMIMNTEAF
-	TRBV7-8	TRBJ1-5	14	ASNPSRWDSNQPQH
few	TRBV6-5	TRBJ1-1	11	ASSYSGGTEAF
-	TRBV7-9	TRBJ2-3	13	ASSLGPELTDTQY
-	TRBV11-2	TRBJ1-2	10	ASSSGWGGYT
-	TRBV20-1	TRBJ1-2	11	SALPTENYGYT
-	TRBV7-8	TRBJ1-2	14	ASSQHLASPTYGYT
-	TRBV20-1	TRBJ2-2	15	SARDRGDQVDTGELF
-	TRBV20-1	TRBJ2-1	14	SARDLRAGVSNEQF
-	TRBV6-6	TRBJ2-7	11	ASRMGLLLEQY
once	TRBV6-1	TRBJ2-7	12	ASRGYRDAYEQY
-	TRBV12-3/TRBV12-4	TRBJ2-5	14	ASSSATVGDKETQY
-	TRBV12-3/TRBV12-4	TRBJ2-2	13	ASSFVAGMGGELF
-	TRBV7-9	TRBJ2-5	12	ASSFVLPGETQY
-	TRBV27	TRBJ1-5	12	ASSWDGLNQPQH
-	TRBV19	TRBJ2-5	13	ASSIVVSIQETQY
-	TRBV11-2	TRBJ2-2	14	ASSPWRGGDTGELF
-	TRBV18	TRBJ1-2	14	ASSPQDRGGPYGYT
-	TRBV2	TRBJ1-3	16	ASSDGLGTARSGNTIY
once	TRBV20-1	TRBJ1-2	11	SARTGGPYGYT
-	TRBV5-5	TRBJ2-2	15	ASSLGVWEEGTGELF
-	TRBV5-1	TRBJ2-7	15	ASSLARTGGYSYEQY
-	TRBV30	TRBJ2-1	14	AWREGVSIPEDEQF